The source of this T cell receptor (beta chain) is a study of blood T cell repertoires in COVID-19. On the study more broadly: PBMCs, B-cell-depleted T cells, or T cells provided the cDNA or gDNA that made up the material.

Study processing details: Estimated nucleated cell counts came from reference gene primer amplification. Libraries were prepared by immunoSEQ multiplex PCR; TCRdb keeps only in-frame clonotypes and omits some of them. V and J calls plus clone size are reproduced from that table; the DNA served to infer D and trimming. This sample yields about 190,000 clones, of which roughly 90% are seen a single time; 0.5% to 0.55% belongs to the top ten. V lost 9 bases to trimming and J lost 10 bases, with 16 bases between them. The CDR3 consists of 13 residues. Germline V gene data show CDR1 as LNHDA and CDR2 as SQIVND (reference sequence).

The chain is built from TRBV19 and TRBJ1-6, with a possible D match to TRBD1 (6 bases). The source is a man aged 45-65 years with acute or convalescent COVID-19. The sequenced material came from peripheral blood. The CDR3: CASRTVQDSPLHF. Here the CDR3 DNA reads TGTGCCAGCCGGACAGTACAGGACTCACCCCTCCACTTT.